The text below deals with one T cell receptor (beta chain). Profiled with immunoSEQ multiplex PCR; TCRdb holds only in-frame clones, not every one. The repertoire includes 150,000 to 200,000 clones, nearly 90% of them detected once, and just over 1.4% sits in the top ten. The source of the sample is a study of control samples from healthy donors and cancer patients. The junction had 13 bases not matched to a gene; V was cut back by 7 bases and J by 10 bases. The CDR3 spans 14 residues. CDR1 and CDR2 from the germline V gene are MDHEN and SYDVKM. The chain is built from TRBV28 and TRBJ1-2; 9 nucleotides line up with TRBD1. This receptor was obtained from a woman in her fifties or sixties in good health. The specimen was blood. CDR3 protein: CASIVQGARSDYTF. The CDR3 nucleotides are TGTGCCAGCATTGTACAGGGGGCGAGGTCTGACTACACCTTC.